This TCR beta chain was recorded in a study of blood T cell repertoires in COVID-19. Study-level background: Samples representing acute and convalescent COVID-19 were sourced from the United States, Italy and Spain.

The study drew participants aged about 18 to 89 years from roughly 25 US areas. Cohorts were determined from participant-reported clinical history. This clone has only a few counts. Original methodology: Amplification from reference gene primers served as the basis for estimated nucleated cell counts. TCRdb's copy holds only in-frame clones and misses some; the assay was immunoSEQ multiplex PCR. From that table come the V and J calls and clone size; the DNA was used to work out D and trimming. The sample carries about 360,000 clones, 88% recorded once. The TCR comes from a woman in her thirties or forties with acute COVID-19. The specimen sequenced was PBMCs or T cells enriched from blood (not recorded which).

The CDR3 reads CASSLSGTGFEKLFF. In DNA form, the CDR3 reads TGCGCCAGCAGCTTATCCGGGACAGGGTTCGAAAAACTGTTTTTT. The chain joins TRBV5-1 to TRBJ1-4; 9 bases align to TRBD1. Germline CDR1 and CDR2: SGHRS and YFSETQ. There are 15 residues in the CDR3. V lost 2 bases and J lost 8; bases outside the gene matches: 7.